This entry is about one T cell receptor beta chain. Under the authors' procedure: Using reference gene primer amplification, nucleated cell counts were estimated. The protocol was immunoSEQ multiplex PCR, while the TCRdb copy is restricted to in-frame clones and leaves out a portion. The V and J calls and the clone size are those of that table, but D and trimming were determined from the DNA. Of under 200,000 clones in the sample, roughly 75% were seen once. This entry is derived from a study of blood T cell repertoires in COVID-19. Across the whole study: COVID-19 samples from acute and convalescent phases originated in the United States, Italy and Spain. In each case, the material was cDNA or gDNA derived from T cells, B-cell-depleted T cells, or PBMCs.

This receptor was taken from a man in his 70s with active or convalescent COVID-19. Sequences were obtained from peripheral blood.

CDR3 in amino acids: CASATGRDQPQHF. For the CDR3, the DNA is TGTGCCAGTGCTACAGGGAGGGATCAGCCCCAGCATTTT. The chain has TRBV19 and TRBJ1-5; weak D call: TRBD1 (6 bases). V dropped 8 bases and J dropped 5 bases, with 13 bases sitting between them. The CDR3 extends over 13 amino acids. From germline, CDR1 is LNHDA and CDR2 SQIVND (reference sequence).